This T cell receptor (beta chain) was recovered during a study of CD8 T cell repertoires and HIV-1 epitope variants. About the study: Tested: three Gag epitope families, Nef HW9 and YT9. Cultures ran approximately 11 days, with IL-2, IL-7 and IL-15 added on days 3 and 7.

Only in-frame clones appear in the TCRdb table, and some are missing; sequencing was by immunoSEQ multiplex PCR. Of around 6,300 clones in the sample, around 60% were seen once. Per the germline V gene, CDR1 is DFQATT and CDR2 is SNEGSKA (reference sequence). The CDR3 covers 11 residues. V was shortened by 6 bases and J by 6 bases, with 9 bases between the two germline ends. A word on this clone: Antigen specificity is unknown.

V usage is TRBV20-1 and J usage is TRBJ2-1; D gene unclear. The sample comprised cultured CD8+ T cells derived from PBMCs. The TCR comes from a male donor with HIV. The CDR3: CSAKFVNEQFF. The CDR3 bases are TGCAGTGCGAAGTTTGTCAATGAGCAGTTCTTC.